The present T cell receptor beta chain was sequenced within a study of radiotherapy plus CTLA-4 blockade in lung cancer. Measured with immunoSEQ multiplex PCR; TCRdb has only the in-frame clones, and not every one. The sample lists tens of thousands of clones, 80% to 90% seen once, with 4.8% in the top ten. Deletions cut 0 bases from V and 1 base from J, with 7 bases between. This CDR3 contains 14 residues. Germline V lookup: CDR1 SGHRS, CDR2 YFSETQ. The clonotype originates from a human donor with non-small cell lung cancer whose response to radiotherapy plus ipilimumab could not be evaluated. This specimen consisted of peripheral blood, obtained from a patient treated with radiotherapy plus ipilimumab. The chain joins TRBV5-1 to TRBJ1-1; D may be TRBD1 (5 bases). The CDR3 bases are TGCGCCAGCAGCTTGGGGACACAGAACACTGAAGCTTTCTTT. Translated, it gives CASSLGTQNTEAFF.